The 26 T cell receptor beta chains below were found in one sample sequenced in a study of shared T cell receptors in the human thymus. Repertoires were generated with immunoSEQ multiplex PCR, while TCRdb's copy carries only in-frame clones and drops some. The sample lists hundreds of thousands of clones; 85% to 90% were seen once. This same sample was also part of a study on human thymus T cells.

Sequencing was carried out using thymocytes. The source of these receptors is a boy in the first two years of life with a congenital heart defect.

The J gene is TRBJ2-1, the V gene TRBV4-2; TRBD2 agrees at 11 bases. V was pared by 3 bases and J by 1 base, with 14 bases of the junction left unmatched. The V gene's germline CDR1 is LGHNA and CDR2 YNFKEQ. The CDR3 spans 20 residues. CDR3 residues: CASSQGPGTSGGGSYNEQFF. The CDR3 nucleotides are TGTGCCAGCAGCCAGGGGCCCGGGACTAGCGGAGGGGGATCCTACAATGAGCAGTTCTTC.

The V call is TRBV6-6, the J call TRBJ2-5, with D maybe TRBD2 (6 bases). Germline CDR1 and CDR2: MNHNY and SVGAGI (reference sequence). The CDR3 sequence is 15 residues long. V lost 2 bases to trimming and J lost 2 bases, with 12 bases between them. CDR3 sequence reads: CASSYGRLGQETQYF. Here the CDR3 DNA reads TGTGCCAGCAGTTACGGGAGACTAGGGCAAGAGACCCAGTACTTC.

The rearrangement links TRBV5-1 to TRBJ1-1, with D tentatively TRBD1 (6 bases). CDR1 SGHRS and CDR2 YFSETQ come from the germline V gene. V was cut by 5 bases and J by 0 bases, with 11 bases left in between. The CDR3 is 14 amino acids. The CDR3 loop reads CASRGAPMNTEAFF. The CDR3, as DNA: TGCGCCAGCAGGGGGGCCCCCATGAACACTGAAGCTTTCTTT.

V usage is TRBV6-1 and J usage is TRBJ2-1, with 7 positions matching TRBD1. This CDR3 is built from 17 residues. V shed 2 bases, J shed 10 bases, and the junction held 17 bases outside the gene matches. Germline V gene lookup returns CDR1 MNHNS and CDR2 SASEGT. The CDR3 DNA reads TGTGCCAGCAGTGAATTTCAACGCGCGACAGGGTCCGGGGAGCAGTTCTTC. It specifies CASSEFQRATGSGEQFF.

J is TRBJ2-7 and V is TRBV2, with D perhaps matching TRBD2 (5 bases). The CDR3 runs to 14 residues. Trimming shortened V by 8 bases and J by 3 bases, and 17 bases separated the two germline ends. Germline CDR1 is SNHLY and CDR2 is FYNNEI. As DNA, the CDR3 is TGTGCCAGCGGCCGGGGAGTCCCACTCTACGAGCAGTACTTC. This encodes CASGRGVPLYEQYF.

CDR3 protein: CASSFVRGSDTQYF. The CDR3 DNA follows: TGCGCCAGCAGCTTCGTCCGAGGGAGTGATACGCAGTATTTT. The V and J genes are TRBV5-1 and TRBJ2-3; a weak D match, TRBD2 (5 bases). Germline assignment: CDR1 SGHRS and CDR2 YFSETQ. V was trimmed by 2 bases and J by 6 bases, leaving 13 bases between them. The CDR3 contains 14 residues.

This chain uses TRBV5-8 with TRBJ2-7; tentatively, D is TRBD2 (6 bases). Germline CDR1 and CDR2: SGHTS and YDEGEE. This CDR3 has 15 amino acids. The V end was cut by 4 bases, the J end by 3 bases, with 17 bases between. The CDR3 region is CASSPGDRRHYEQYF. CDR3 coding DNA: TGTGCCAGCAGCCCGGGGGATAGAAGGCACTACGAGCAGTACTTC.

The CDR3 reads CASSEWTPPYEQYF. CDR3 bases: TGTGCCAGCAGTGAATGGACTCCCCCCTACGAGCAGTACTTC. The chain recombines TRBV2 with TRBJ2-7, with TRBD2 as a possible D gene (5 bases). The V end was cut by 2 bases, the J end by 2 bases, with 10 bases between. Germline V CDR1 and CDR2: SNHLY, FYNNEI. The CDR3 extends over 14 amino acids.

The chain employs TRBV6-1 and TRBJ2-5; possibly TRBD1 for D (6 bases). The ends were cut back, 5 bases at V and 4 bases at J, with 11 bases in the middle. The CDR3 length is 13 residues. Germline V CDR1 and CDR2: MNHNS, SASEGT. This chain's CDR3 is CASSWVRGETQYF. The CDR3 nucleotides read TGTGCCAGCAGTTGGGTCAGGGGAGAGACCCAGTACTTC.

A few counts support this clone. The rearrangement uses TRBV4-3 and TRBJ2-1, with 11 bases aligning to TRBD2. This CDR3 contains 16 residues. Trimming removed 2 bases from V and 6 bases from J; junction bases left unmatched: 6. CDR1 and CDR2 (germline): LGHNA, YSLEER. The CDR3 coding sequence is TGCGCCAGCAGCCAACCCACCGGGACTAGCGGCAATGAGCAGTTCTTC. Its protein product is CASSQPTGTSGNEQFF.

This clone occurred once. The CDR3: CSATWGGPLYF. The CDR3 coding sequence is TGCAGTGCCACCTGGGGAGGTCCTCTGTATTTT. The rearrangement joins TRBV20-1 to TRBJ2-3, with D possibly being TRBD2 (6 bases). Trimming took off 6 bases at V and 14 bases at J, with 18 bases between the two ends. The CDR3 length is 11 residues. In germline, CDR1 is DFQATT, CDR2 SNEGSKA (reference sequence).

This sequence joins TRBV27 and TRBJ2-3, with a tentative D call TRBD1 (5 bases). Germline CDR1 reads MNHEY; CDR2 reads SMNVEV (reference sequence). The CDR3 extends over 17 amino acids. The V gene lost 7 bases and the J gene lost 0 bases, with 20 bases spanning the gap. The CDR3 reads CASTLKRGGRSTDTQYF. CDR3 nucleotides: TGTGCCAGCACCCTCAAAAGGGGTGGGCGGAGCACAGATACGCAGTATTTT.

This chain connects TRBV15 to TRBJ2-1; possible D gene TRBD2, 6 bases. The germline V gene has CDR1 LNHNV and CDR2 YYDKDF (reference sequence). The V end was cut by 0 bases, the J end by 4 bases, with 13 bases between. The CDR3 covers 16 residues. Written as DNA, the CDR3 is TGTGCCACCAGCAGAGATCCGGGAGCCCATTACAATGAGCAGTTCTTC. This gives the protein CATSRDPGAHYNEQFF.

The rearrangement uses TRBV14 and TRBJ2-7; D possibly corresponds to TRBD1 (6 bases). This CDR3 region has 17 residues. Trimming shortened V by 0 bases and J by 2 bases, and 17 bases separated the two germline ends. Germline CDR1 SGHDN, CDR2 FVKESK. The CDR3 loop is CASSQDPDSRTPYEQYF. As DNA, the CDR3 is TGTGCCAGCAGCCAAGACCCGGACAGCCGTACTCCCTACGAGCAGTACTTC.

The CDR3 sequence: CQLRQGYEQYF. CDR3 DNA sequence: TGCCAGCTACGTCAGGGTTACGAGCAGTACTTC. The gene calls are TRBV20-1 and TRBJ2-7; D is possibly TRBD1 (5 bases). The length of the CDR3 is 11 residues. Germline loops: CDR1 DFQATT, CDR2 SNEGSKA (reference sequence).

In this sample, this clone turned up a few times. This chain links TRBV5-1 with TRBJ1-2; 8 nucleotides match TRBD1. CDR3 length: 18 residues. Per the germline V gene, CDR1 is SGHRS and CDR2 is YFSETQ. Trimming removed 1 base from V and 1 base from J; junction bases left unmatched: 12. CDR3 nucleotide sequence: TGCGCCAGCAGCTTGTTGGGCAGGGGGCGAAACCATAACTATGGCTACACCTTC. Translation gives CASSLLGRGRNHNYGYTF.

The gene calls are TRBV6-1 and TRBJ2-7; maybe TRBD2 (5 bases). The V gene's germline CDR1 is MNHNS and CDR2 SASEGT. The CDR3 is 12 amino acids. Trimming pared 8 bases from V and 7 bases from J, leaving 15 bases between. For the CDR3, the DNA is TGTGCCAGCGGAGGATCCTATAGAGAGCAGTACTTC. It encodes CASGGSYREQYF.

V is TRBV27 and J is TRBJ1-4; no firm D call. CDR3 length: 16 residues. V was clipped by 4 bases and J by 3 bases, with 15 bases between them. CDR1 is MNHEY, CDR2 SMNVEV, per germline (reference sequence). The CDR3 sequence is CASSSQYSVANEKLFF. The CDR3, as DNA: TGTGCCAGCAGTTCGCAATATAGCGTAGCTAATGAAAAACTGTTTTTT.

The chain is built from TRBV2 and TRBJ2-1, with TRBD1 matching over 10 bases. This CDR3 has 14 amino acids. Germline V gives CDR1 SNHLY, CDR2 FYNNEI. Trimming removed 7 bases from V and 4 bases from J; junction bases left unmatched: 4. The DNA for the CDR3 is TGTGCCAGCATCAGACAGGGGGCTTACAATGAGCAGTTCTTC. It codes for CASIRQGAYNEQFF.

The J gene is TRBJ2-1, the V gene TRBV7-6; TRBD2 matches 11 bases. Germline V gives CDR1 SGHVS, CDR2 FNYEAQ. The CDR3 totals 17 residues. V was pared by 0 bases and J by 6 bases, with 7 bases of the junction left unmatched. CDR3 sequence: CASSLASSGRAPNEQFF. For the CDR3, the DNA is TGTGCCAGCAGCTTAGCAAGTAGCGGGAGGGCCCCCAATGAGCAGTTCTTC.

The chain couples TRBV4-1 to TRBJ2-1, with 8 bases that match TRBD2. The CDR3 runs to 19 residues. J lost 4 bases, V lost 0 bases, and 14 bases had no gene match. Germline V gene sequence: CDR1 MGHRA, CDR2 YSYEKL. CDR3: CASSQDWLAGRPGYNEQFF. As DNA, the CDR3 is TGCGCCAGCAGCCAAGATTGGCTAGCGGGTCGTCCTGGGTACAATGAGCAGTTCTTC.

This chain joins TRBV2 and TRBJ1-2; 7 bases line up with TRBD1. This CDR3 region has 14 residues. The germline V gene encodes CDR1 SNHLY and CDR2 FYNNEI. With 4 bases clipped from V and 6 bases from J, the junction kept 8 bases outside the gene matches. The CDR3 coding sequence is TGTGCCAGCAGTGGGTCGACAGGGTTCGATGGCTACACCTTC. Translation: CASSGSTGFDGYTF.

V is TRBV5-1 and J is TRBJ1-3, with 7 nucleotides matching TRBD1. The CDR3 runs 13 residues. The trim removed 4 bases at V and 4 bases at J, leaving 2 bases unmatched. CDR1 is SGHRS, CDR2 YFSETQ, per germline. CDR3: CASSEDRGNTIYF. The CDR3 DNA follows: TGCGCCAGCAGCGAGGACAGGGGAAACACCATATATTTT.

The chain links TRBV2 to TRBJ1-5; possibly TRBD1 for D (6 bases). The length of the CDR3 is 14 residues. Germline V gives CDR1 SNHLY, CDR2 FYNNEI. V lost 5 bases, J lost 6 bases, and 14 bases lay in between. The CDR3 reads CASSRPTGPQPQHF. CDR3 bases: TGTGCCAGCAGTCGTCCTACAGGGCCTCAGCCCCAGCATTTT.

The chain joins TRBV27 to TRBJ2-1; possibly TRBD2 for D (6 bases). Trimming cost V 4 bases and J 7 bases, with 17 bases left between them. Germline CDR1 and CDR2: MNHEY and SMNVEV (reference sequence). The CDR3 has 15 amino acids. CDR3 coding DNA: TGTGCCAGCAGTTACCTAGCGTGGAGGGTGAATGAGCAGTTCTTC. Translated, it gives CASSYLAWRVNEQFF.

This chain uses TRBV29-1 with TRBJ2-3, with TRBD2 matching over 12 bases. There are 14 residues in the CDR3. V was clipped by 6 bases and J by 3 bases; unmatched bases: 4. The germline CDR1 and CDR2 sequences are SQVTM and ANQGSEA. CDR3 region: CSVPSGRGTDTQYF. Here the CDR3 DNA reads TGCAGCGTCCCTAGCGGGAGGGGGACAGATACGCAGTATTTT.